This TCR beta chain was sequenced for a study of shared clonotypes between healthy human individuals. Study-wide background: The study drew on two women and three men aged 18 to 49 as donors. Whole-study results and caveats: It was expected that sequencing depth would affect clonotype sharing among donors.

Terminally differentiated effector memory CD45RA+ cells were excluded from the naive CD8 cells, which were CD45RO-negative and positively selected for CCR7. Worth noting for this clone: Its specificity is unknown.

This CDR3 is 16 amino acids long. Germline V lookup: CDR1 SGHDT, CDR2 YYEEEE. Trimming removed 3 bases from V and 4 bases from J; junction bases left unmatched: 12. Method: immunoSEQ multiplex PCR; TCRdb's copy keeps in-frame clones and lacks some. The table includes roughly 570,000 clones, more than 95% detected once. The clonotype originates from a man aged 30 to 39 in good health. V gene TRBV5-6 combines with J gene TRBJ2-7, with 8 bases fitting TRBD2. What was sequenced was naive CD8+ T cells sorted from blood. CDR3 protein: CASSWGAGDPVYEQYF. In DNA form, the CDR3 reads TGTGCCAGCAGCTGGGGAGCGGGAGACCCGGTATACGAGCAGTACTTC.